This T cell receptor (beta chain) was identified during a study of T cells in Graves' hyperthyroidism and ophthalmopathy. Deletions cut 6 bases from V and 8 bases from J, with 16 bases between. Looked up from germline, CDR1 is SNHLY and CDR2 is FYNNEI. There are 14 residues in the CDR3. General study findings and limits: Most clonotypes that expanded in the thyroid above 0.001 also showed up in blood.

Exclusion criteria comprised uncontrolled infection, other autoimmune disease, pregnancy or lactation. For the diagnoses, clinical symptoms, serum thyroxine and TRAb, thyroid ultrasound and orbital computed tomography were used. Fresh peripheral blood, about 10 ml of it, supplied the PBMCs. Researchers amplified the TCR beta CDR3 regions from RNA transcripts. The primer set for the first-round RT-PCR of the TCR CDR3 was HTBI. TCRdb independently ran MiXCR on the multiplex PCR reads; one entry per CDR3 protein. The sample includes some 300,000 distinct CDR3 sequences, about 13% of them seen just once. This clonotype was seen ten or more times. Antigen: not known.

This clonotype was sampled from a woman aged 40 to 50 with Graves' hyperthyroidism. The J gene is TRBJ1-4, the V gene TRBV2; a possible D gene is TRBD1 (5 bases). Source material: blood. CDR3 nucleotides: TGTGCCAGCAGGGTAGGGGTTTCGGAAGAAAAACTGTTTTTT. Translating it yields CASRVGVSEEKLFF.